This is a list of T cell receptor beta chains from one sample in a study of T cell changes during pregnancy in multiple sclerosis. Produced via immunoSEQ multiplex PCR; TCRdb's table is partial and in-frame only. The sample includes 35,000 or so clones, just over 90% of them seen just once. This specimen was CD4+ T cells from peripheral blood mononuclear cells, taken after pregnancy. Source of these receptors: a female donor with multiple sclerosis, enrolled in a pregnancy study. Each CDR3 is given with its conserved first and last residue. D genes are given only for firm matches. Size is omitted from some rows. Given values are once, few, many or a class for expanded clones.

cdr3_aa: CASSPRWTGDGYTF
cdr3_nt: TGTGCCAGCAGCCCACGTTGGACAGGAGACGGCTACACCTTC
cdr3_length: 14
j_call: TRBJ1-2
d_call: TRBD1
v_call: TRBV2
clone_size: -

cdr3_aa: CASSIDTGSNQPQHF
cdr3_nt: TGTGCCAGTAGTATAGATACAGGGAGCAATCAGCCCCAGCATTTT
cdr3_length: 15
j_call: TRBJ1-5
d_call: -
v_call: TRBV19
clone_size: few

cdr3_aa: CASSLEGGGNQPQHF
cdr3_nt: TGTGCCAGCAGCTTAGAGGGAGGAGGCAATCAGCCCCAGCATTTT
cdr3_length: 15
j_call: TRBJ1-5
d_call: -
v_call: TRBV7-9
clone_size: -

cdr3_aa: CASRPGHNYNEQFF
cdr3_nt: TGTGCCAGTAGACCGGGACACAATTACAATGAGCAGTTCTTC
cdr3_length: 14
j_call: TRBJ2-1
d_call: -
v_call: TRBV19
clone_size: -

cdr3_aa: CASSPISLTGTGNTIYF
cdr3_nt: TGTGCCAGCTCACCCATTTCGTTGACAGGCACTGGAAACACCATATATTTT
cdr3_length: 17
j_call: TRBJ1-3
d_call: -
v_call: TRBV18
clone_size: -

cdr3_aa: CASSLRRADTQYF
cdr3_nt: TGTGCCAGCAGCTTGAGGCGGGCCGATACGCAGTATTTT
cdr3_length: 13
j_call: TRBJ2-3
d_call: -
v_call: TRBV7-3
clone_size: -

cdr3_aa: CASSPGDRGLYGYTF
cdr3_nt: TGTGCCAGCAGTCCCGGAGACAGGGGCCTCTATGGCTACACCTTC
cdr3_length: 15
j_call: TRBJ1-2
d_call: TRBD1
v_call: TRBV28
clone_size: -

cdr3_aa: CASSSSGTDTQYF
cdr3_nt: TGTGCCAGCAGCTCGTCGGGCACAGATACGCAGTATTTT
cdr3_length: 13
j_call: TRBJ2-3
d_call: -
v_call: TRBV11-3
clone_size: -

cdr3_aa: CASSLFGHQGGNEQFF
cdr3_nt: TGTGCCAGCAGCTTATTTGGACACCAGGGAGGCAATGAGCAGTTCTTC
cdr3_length: 16
j_call: TRBJ2-1
d_call: -
v_call: TRBV7-6
clone_size: -

cdr3_aa: CAWSTWTSGSTDTQYF
cdr3_nt: TGTGCCTGGAGTACGTGGACTAGCGGTAGCACAGATACGCAGTATTTT
cdr3_length: 16
j_call: TRBJ2-3
d_call: TRBD2
v_call: TRBV30
clone_size: -

cdr3_aa: CASRRTGTDTQYF
cdr3_nt: TGTGCCAGCAGAAGGACAGGCACAGATACGCAGTATTTT
cdr3_length: 13
j_call: TRBJ2-3
d_call: -
v_call: TRBV9
clone_size: -

cdr3_aa: CASIPGREETQYF
cdr3_nt: TGTGCCAGCATACCAGGGAGGGAAGAGACCCAGTACTTC
cdr3_length: 13
j_call: TRBJ2-5
d_call: TRBD2
v_call: TRBV2
clone_size: once

cdr3_aa: CASSSTGQPWGRETQYF
cdr3_nt: TGCGCCAGCAGCTCGACCGGACAGCCCTGGGGGAGAGAGACCCAGTACTTC
cdr3_length: 17
j_call: TRBJ2-5
d_call: -
v_call: TRBV5-1
clone_size: -

cdr3_aa: CASSRDSGGAAGNTIYF
cdr3_nt: TGCGCCAGCAGCCGAGACAGTGGGGGGGCGGCTGGAAACACCATATATTTT
cdr3_length: 17
j_call: TRBJ1-3
d_call: -
v_call: TRBV5-1
clone_size: few

cdr3_aa: CASSLLSAGEAFF
cdr3_nt: TGTGCCAGCAGCTTACTATCTGCGGGGGAAGCTTTCTTT
cdr3_length: 13
j_call: TRBJ1-1
d_call: -
v_call: TRBV7-9
clone_size: -

cdr3_aa: CASSGGRALGGANVLTF
cdr3_nt: TGTGCCAGCAGCGGGGGCCGGGCGCTCGGGGGGGCCAACGTCCTGACTTTC
cdr3_length: 17
j_call: TRBJ2-6
d_call: -
v_call: TRBV9
clone_size: -